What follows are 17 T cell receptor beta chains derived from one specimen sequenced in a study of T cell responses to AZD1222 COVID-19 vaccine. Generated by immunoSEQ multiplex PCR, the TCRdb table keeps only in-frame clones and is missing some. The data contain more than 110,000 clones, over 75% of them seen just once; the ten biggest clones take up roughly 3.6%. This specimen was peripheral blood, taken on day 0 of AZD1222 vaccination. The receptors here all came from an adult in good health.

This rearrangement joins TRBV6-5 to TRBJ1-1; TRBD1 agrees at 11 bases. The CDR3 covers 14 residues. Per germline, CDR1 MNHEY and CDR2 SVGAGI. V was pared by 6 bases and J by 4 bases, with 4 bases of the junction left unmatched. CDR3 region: CASRWDRGSTEAFF. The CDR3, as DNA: TGTGCCAGCAGATGGGACAGGGGGAGCACTGAAGCTTTCTTT.

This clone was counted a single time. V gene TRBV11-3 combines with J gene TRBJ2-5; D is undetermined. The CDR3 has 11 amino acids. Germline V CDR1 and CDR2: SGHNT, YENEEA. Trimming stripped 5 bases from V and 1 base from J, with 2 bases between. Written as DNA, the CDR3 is TGTGCCAGCAGCCTCCAAGAGACCCAGTACTTC. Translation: CASSLQETQYF.

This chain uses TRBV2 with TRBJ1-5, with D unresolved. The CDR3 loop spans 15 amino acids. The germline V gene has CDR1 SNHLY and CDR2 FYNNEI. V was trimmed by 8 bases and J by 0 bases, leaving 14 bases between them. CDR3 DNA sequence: TGTGCCAGCCTAAGGTCTAACCCTAGCAATCAGCCCCAGCATTTT. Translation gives CASLRSNPSNQPQHF.

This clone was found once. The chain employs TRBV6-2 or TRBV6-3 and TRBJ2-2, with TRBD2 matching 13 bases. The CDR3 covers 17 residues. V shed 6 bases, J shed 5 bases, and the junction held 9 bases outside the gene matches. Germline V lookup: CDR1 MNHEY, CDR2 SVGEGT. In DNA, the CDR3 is TGTGCCAGCAGCCTGACTAGCGGGAGGCCGGGGACCGGGGAGCTGTTTTTT. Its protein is CASSLTSGRPGTGELFF.

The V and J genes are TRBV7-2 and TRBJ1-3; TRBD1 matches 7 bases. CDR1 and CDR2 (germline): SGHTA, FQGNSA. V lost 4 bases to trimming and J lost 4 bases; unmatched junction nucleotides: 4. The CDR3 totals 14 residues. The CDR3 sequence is CASSSTGVGNTIYF. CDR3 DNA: TGTGCCAGCAGCTCTACAGGGGTCGGAAACACCATATATTTT. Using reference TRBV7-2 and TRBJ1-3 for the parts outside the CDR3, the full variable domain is GAGVSQSPSNKVTEKGKDVELRCDPISGHTALYWYRQSLGQGLEFLIYFQGNSAPDKSGLPSDRFSAERTGGSVSTLTIQRTQQEDSAVYLCASSSTGVGNTIYFGEGSWLTVV.

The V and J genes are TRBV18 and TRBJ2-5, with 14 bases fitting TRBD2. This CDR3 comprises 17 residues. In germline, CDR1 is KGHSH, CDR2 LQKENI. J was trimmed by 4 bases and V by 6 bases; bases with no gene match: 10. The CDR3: CASSPWTSGGTPETQYF. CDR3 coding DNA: TGTGCCAGCTCTCCCTGGACTAGCGGGGGGACCCCAGAGACCCAGTACTTC.

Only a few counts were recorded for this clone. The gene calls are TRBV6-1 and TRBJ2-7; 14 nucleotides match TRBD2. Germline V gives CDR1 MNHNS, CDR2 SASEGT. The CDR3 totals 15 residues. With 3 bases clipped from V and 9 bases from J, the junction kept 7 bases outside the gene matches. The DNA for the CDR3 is TGTGCCAGCAGTGATCTGACTAGCGGGAGGGCCGGGCAGTACTTC. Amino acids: CASSDLTSGRAGQYF.

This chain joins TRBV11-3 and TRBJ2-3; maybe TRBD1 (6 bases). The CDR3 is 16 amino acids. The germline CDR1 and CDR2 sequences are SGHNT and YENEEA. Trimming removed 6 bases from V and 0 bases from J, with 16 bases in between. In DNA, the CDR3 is TGTGCCAGCAGTTTACAAGGACAGTTCAGCACAGATACGCAGTATTTT. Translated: CASSLQGQFSTDTQYF.

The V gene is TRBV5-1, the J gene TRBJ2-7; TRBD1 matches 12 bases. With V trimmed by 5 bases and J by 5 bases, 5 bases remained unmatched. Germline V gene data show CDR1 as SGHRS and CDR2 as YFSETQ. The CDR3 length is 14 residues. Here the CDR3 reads CASRMGQGADEQYF. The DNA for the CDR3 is TGCGCCAGCAGGATGGGACAGGGGGCCGACGAGCAGTACTTC. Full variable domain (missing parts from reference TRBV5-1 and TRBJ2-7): KAGVTQTPRYLIKTRGQQVTLSCSPISGHRSVSWYQQTPGQGLQFLFEYFSETQRNKGNFPGRFSGRQFSNSRSEMNVSTLELGDSALYLCASRMGQGADEQYFGPGTRLTVT.

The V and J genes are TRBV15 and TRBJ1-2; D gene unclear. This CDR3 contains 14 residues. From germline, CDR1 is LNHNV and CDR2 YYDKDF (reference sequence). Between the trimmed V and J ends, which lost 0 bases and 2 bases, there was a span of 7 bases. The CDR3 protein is CATSREPANYGYTF. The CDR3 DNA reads TGTGCCACCAGCAGAGAACCAGCCAACTATGGCTACACCTTC.

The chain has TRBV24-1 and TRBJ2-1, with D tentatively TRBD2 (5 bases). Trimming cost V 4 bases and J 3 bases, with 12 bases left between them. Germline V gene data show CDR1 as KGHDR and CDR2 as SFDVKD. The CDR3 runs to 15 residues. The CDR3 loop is CATSERGSLYNEQFF. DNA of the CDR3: TGTGCCACCAGTGAACGGGGATCTCTCTACAATGAGCAGTTCTTC.

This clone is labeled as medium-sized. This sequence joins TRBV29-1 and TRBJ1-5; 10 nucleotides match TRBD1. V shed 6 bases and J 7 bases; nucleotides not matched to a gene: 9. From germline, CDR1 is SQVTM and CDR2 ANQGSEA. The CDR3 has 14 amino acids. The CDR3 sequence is CSVLGTGVGQPQHF. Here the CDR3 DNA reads TGCAGCGTCCTAGGGACAGGGGTAGGCCAGCCCCAGCATTTT.

Here the CDR3 DNA reads TGCAGCGTTGGGTTGCCCAGCTGGGTGAACACTGAAGCTTTCTTT. The encoded protein is CSVGLPSWVNTEAFF. The chain joins TRBV29-1 to TRBJ1-1; D unclear. V was trimmed by 4 bases and J by 0 bases, leaving 15 bases between them. The CDR3 covers 15 residues. Per germline, CDR1 SQVTM and CDR2 ANQGSEA.

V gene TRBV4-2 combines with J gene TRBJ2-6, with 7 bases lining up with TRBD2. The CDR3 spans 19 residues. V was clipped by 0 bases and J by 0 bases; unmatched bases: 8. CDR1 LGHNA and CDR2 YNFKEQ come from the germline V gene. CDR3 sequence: CASSQDLGGGVSGANVLTF. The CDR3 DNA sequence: TGTGCCAGCAGCCAAGATCTCGGCGGGGGTGTCTCTGGGGCCAACGTCCTGACTTTC.

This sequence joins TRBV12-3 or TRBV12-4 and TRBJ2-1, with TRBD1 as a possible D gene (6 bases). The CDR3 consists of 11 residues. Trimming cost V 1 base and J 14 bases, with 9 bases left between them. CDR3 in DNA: TGTGCCAGCAGTTTAGACAGGGTAGAGTTCTTC. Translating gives CASSLDRVEFF.

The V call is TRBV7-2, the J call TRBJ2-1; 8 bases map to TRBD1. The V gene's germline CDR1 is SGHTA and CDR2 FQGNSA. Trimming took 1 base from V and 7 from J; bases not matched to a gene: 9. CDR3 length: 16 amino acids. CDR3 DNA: TGTGCCAGCAGCTTAGAAGGCAGGGGGCTTGGTAATGAGCAGTTCTTC. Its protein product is CASSLEGRGLGNEQFF.

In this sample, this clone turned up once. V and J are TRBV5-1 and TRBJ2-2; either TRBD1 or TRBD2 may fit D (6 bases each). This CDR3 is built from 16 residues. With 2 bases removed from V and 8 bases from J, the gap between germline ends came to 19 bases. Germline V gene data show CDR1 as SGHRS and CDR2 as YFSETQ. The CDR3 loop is CASSLSQGGGTGELFF. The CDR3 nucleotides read TGCGCCAGCAGCTTATCTCAGGGAGGAGGGACAGGGGAGCTGTTTTTT. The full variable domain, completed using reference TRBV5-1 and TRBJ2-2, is KAGVTQTPRYLIKTRGQQVTLSCSPISGHRSVSWYQQTPGQGLQFLFEYFSETQRNKGNFPGRFSGRQFSNSRSEMNVSTLELGDSALYLCASSLSQGGGTGELFFGEGSRLTVL.